This T cell receptor (beta chain) was observed in a study of cytomegalovirus exposure and HLA in healthy donors. On the study more broadly: Later, an analysis reported that the 95 to 150 validation repertoires had used the same platform as the approximately 600 first-cohort repertoires.

A remark on this clone: Its target is not known.

Sequenced by immunoSEQ multiplex PCR; TCRdb stores in-frame clones only, minus some. The profile shows 75,000 to 90,000 clones, about 96% of them singletons. The CDR3 is 16 amino acids. The germline V gene encodes CDR1 SGDLS and CDR2 YYNGEE. The trim removed 2 bases at V and 5 bases at J, leaving 7 bases unmatched. Study results and limitations: Most TCR sequences were seen very rarely across donors, but some public TCRs occurred in many.

V gene TRBV9 combines with J gene TRBJ2-5; 12 bases line up with TRBD1. What was sequenced was PBMCs. The TCR sequence derives from a man between 18 and 35 years old in good health and CMV-seropositive. CDR3 in amino acids: CASSVGTGGAGETQYF. The CDR3, as DNA: TGTGCCAGCAGCGTTGGGACAGGGGGCGCGGGGGAGACCCAGTACTTC. Supplemented by reference TRBV9 and TRBJ2-5, the full variable domain reads DSGVTQTPKHLITATGQRVTLRCSPRSGDLSVYWYQQSLDQGLQFLIQYYNGEERAKGNILERFSAQQFPDLHSELNLSSLELGDSALYFCASSVGTGGAGETQYFGPGTRLLVL.